These 29 T cell receptor beta chains originate from one sample sequenced in a study of shared clonotypes between healthy human individuals. The table came from immunoSEQ multiplex PCR; TCRdb's copy has only in-frame clones and leaves some out. This sample has about 1 million clones, with around 76% found just once. Sample: memory CD4+ T cells sorted from blood. Subset given: CD45RA-negative fraction. The receptors come from a man between 18 and 29 years old in good health.

The CDR3 nucleotides are TGTGCCGGCGGGGGCTTGGGGGAGCAGTTCTTC. Translation: CAGGGLGEQFF. The chain is built from TRBV10-3 and TRBJ2-1; D may be TRBD2 (7 bases). Trimming pared 11 bases from V and 10 bases from J, leaving 15 bases between. The CDR3 is 11 amino acids. Germline V lookup: CDR1 ENHRY, CDR2 SYGVKD.

This clone was observed a few times. The chain links TRBV19 to TRBJ1-1; TRBD1 is a possible D gene (6 bases). CDR3 size: 17 residues. Trimming removed 0 bases at V and 0 bases at J, with 14 bases between. CDR1 and CDR2 (germline): LNHDA, SQIVND (reference sequence). Written as DNA, the CDR3 is TGTGCCAGTAGTATAGAGGGCACAGGGCATATGAACACTGAAGCTTTCTTT. Translation gives CASSIEGTGHMNTEAFF.

The CDR3 DNA follows: TGTGCCAGCAGCTTAGACTTCTTCACCCTCCACTTT. It translates to CASSLDFFTLHF. The genes are TRBV7-2 and TRBJ1-6; the D is unclear. The ends were cut back, 1 base at V and 14 bases at J, with 9 bases in the middle. Germline CDR1 reads SGHTA; CDR2 reads FQGNSA. The CDR3 runs to 12 residues.

The chain is built from TRBV9 and TRBJ2-5; D gene unclear. Germline loops: CDR1 SGDLS, CDR2 YYNGEE. This CDR3 spans 15 amino acids. The V gene lost 0 bases and the J gene lost 1 base, with 10 bases spanning the gap. CDR3 DNA: TGTGCCAGCAGCGTAGGCGGCGGTAGCCAAGAGACCCAGTACTTC. This sequence encodes CASSVGGGSQETQYF.

The CDR3 sequence: CASSPSGNYGYTF. As DNA, the CDR3 is TGTGCCAGCAGCCCGAGTGGAAACTATGGCTACACCTTC. The chain employs TRBV7-2 and TRBJ1-2, with D unclear. Germline V lookup: CDR1 SGHTA, CDR2 FQGNSA. CDR3 size: 13 residues. V dropped 5 bases and J dropped 2 bases, with 9 bases sitting between them.

The chain couples TRBV6-5 to TRBJ1-1; D remains ambiguous. Trimming left V 2 bases short and J 4 bases short, with 11 bases between. Germline CDR1 reads MNHEY; CDR2 reads SVGAGI. The CDR3 runs to 14 residues. The CDR3 reads CASSYGGFGTEAFF. The DNA of the CDR3 is TGTGCCAGCAGTTACGGAGGGTTTGGCACTGAAGCTTTCTTT.

The J gene is TRBJ2-7, the V gene TRBV25-1; TRBD1 matches 8 bases. V trimming: 6 bases; J trimming: 2 bases; junction bases outside the gene matches: 9. The CDR3 has 15 amino acids. Germline V CDR1 and CDR2: MGHDK, SYGVNS. The CDR3, as DNA: TGTGCCAGCAGCCGGGCGCAGGGGGCCACCTACGAGCAGTACTTC. Its protein is CASSRAQGATYEQYF.

A few counts support this clone. One junction end does not reproduce the germline sequence, and a read error may be involved. V and J are TRBV28 and TRBJ2-5; 9 nucleotides line up with TRBD1. This CDR3 has 18 residues. Looked up from germline, CDR1 is MDHEN and CDR2 is SYDVKM. The DNA of the CDR3 is TGTGCCACCAGTCCCGACAGGGGGAATTCCCCGTACCAAGAGACCCAGTACTTC. This translates into CATSPDRGNSPYQETQYF.

The gene calls are TRBV7-2 and TRBJ1-5; 7 nucleotides line up with TRBD1. The germline V gene encodes CDR1 SGHTA and CDR2 FQGNSA. The trim removed 5 bases at V and 7 bases at J, leaving 8 bases unmatched. The CDR3 loop spans 14 amino acids. Here the CDR3 DNA reads TGTGCCAGCAGCGCCAACAGGGGCCTACAGCCCCAGCATTTT. The encoded protein is CASSANRGLQPQHF.

This chain uses TRBV30 with TRBJ1-2, with D maybe TRBD1 (5 bases). Germline CDR1 is GTSNPN and CDR2 is SVGIG (reference sequence). Trimming took 2 bases from V and 6 from J, leaving 13 bases between them. This CDR3 region has 13 residues. CDR3 sequence: CAWSSDEGNGYTF. The CDR3 region has the DNA TGTGCCTGGAGTTCGGATGAGGGGAATGGCTACACCTTC.

CDR3 coding DNA: TGTGCCAGCAGTGAAACGGGCTCCGCAGGATGGGAGCAGTACTTC. Its translation is CASSETGSAGWEQYF. The chain is built from TRBV25-1 and TRBJ2-7; D is uncertain. There are 15 residues in the CDR3. CDR1 is MGHDK, CDR2 SYGVNS, per germline. V gave up 2 bases and J gave up 7 bases, with 18 bases separating them.

This chain uses TRBV29-1 with TRBJ1-2, with a tentative D call TRBD1 (6 bases). CDR1 and CDR2 from the germline V gene are SQVTM and ANQGSEA. The CDR3 contains 11 residues. V shed 4 bases and J shed 6 bases, with 9 bases lying between them. This chain's CDR3 is CSVGGANGYTF. CDR3 nucleotides: TGCAGCGTTGGGGGGGCGAATGGCTACACCTTC. The whole variable domain, remainder taken from reference TRBV29-1 and TRBJ1-2, is SAVISQKPSRDICQRGTSLTIQCQVDSQVTMMFWYRQQPGQSLTLIATANQGSEATYESGFVIDKFPISRPNLTFSTLTVSNMSPEDSSIYLCSVGGANGYTFGSGTRLTVV.

V usage is TRBV28 and J usage is TRBJ2-1; D tentatively reads TRBD1 or TRBD2 (5 bases each). Trimming cost V 6 bases and J 8 bases, with 8 bases left between them. Germline values: CDR1 MDHEN, CDR2 SYDVKM. This CDR3 has 11 residues. CDR3 protein: CASRGPHEQFF. For the CDR3, the DNA is TGTGCCAGCAGGGGACCCCATGAGCAGTTCTTC.

The CDR3: CASSQGARDTQYF. The CDR3 DNA sequence: TGTGCCAGCAGCCAGGGGGCCAGAGATACGCAGTATTTT. The rearrangement uses TRBV6-6 and TRBJ2-3; the match to TRBD1 covers 8 bases. Trimming cost V 6 bases and J 5 bases; bases outside gene matches: 4. The CDR3 runs 13 residues. Germline loops: CDR1 MNHNY, CDR2 SVGAGI (reference sequence).

This clone came up once. V gene TRBV6-1 combines with J gene TRBJ1-1, with a possible D match to TRBD1 (5 bases). Germline CDR1 MNHNS, CDR2 SASEGT. CDR3 length: 13 amino acids. The V end lost 5 bases, the J end lost 1 base, and 8 bases lay between the germline ends. The CDR3 DNA reads as TGTGCCAGCAGTCCCGGGACGAACACTGAAGCTTTCTTT. It codes for CASSPGTNTEAFF.

A few counts support this clone. The V call is TRBV5-1, the J call TRBJ2-3; maybe TRBD1 (6 bases). The CDR3 spans 14 residues. Germline lookup yields CDR1 SGHRS and CDR2 YFSETQ. V lost 3 bases to trimming and J lost 5 bases, with 13 bases between them. The CDR3 bases are TGCGCCAGCAGCTGGGGACACGACGTAGATACGCAGTATTTT. It is translated as CASSWGHDVDTQYF. Supplemented by reference TRBV5-1 and TRBJ2-3, the full variable domain reads KAGVTQTPRYLIKTRGQQVTLSCSPISGHRSVSWYQQTPGQGLQFLFEYFSETQRNKGNFPGRFSGRQFSNSRSEMNVSTLELGDSALYLCASSWGHDVDTQYFGPGTRLTVL.

J is TRBJ1-6 and V is TRBV30, with D perhaps matching TRBD1 (5 bases). This CDR3 region has 14 residues. Trimming left V 0 bases short and J 9 bases short, with 12 bases between. Germline lookup yields CDR1 GTSNPN and CDR2 SVGIG (reference sequence). CDR3 amino acids: CAWSVFGQGSPLHF. As DNA, the CDR3 is TGTGCCTGGAGTGTTTTTGGACAAGGTTCACCCCTCCACTTT.

A note on this clone: Other DNA sequences in the sample encode the same CDR3. The chain joins TRBV2 to TRBJ2-1; tentative D call: TRBD2 (5 bases). The germline CDR1 and CDR2 sequences are SNHLY and FYNNEI. The CDR3 is made up of 14 amino acids. The V gene lost 7 bases and the J gene lost 0 bases, with 10 bases spanning the gap. The CDR3 DNA sequence: TGTGCCAGCAACAGCGGAAGCTCCTACAATGAGCAGTTCTTC. This encodes CASNSGSSYNEQFF.

Here the CDR3 reads CASMGGHSNQPQHF. The CDR3 nucleotides read TGTGCCAGCATGGGGGGCCATAGCAATCAGCCCCAGCATTTT. The J gene is TRBJ1-5, the V gene TRBV2; a weak D match, TRBD1 (6 bases). The CDR3 length is 14 residues. CDR1 and CDR2 from the germline V gene are SNHLY and FYNNEI. Trimming removed 7 bases from V and 0 bases from J, with 10 bases in between.

V and J are TRBV6-6 and TRBJ2-7; the D gene could be TRBD1 or TRBD2 (5 bases each). V was cut by 4 bases and J by 2 bases, with 9 bases left in between. Germline CDR1 reads MNHNY; CDR2 reads SVGAGI (reference sequence). The CDR3 extends over 13 amino acids. CDR3 amino acids: CASSSGPPYEQYF. In nucleotides, the CDR3 is TGTGCCAGCAGTTCGGGGCCCCCCTACGAGCAGTACTTC.

This clone was seen only a few times. This may be a read error: a much more frequent sequence differs by one nucleotide. Other nucleotide sequences from this sample produce the same CDR3. The J gene is TRBJ2-2, the V gene TRBV6-5, with D hard to call. Germline loops: CDR1 MNHEY, CDR2 SVGAGI. The CDR3 extends over 12 amino acids. The germline V and J ends were trimmed by 2 bases and 4 bases, with 2 bases remaining between them. The CDR3 region is CASSYSTGELFF. In DNA form, the CDR3 reads TGTGCCAGCAGTTACAGCACCGGGGAGCTGTTTTTT.

A single count supports this clone. This chain connects TRBV6-6 to TRBJ2-4; D uncertain. V lost 10 bases and J lost 0, with 16 bases in between. Germline V gene data show CDR1 as MNHNY and CDR2 as SVGAGI (reference sequence). The CDR3 is made up of 15 amino acids. CDR3 residues: CATEDGTLAKNIQYF. The CDR3 nucleotides are TGTGCCACCGAGGACGGCACCCTAGCCAAAAACATTCAGTACTTC.

J is TRBJ2-3 and V is TRBV28; tentatively, D is TRBD1 or TRBD2 (6 bases each). CDR1 is MDHEN, CDR2 SYDVKM, per germline. The CDR3 runs to 14 residues. Trimming left V 6 bases short and J 5 bases short, with 15 bases between. As DNA, the CDR3 is TGTGCCAGCAGCCTCGGAGGGGGAAAAGATACGCAGTATTTT. Its translation is CASSLGGGKDTQYF.

The CDR3 region has the DNA TGTGCCATCAGTTGGGCCCACGAGGAGCCCCAGCATTTT. Residues: CAISWAHEEPQHF. The chain is built from TRBV10-3 and TRBJ1-5; D uncertain. This CDR3 region has 13 residues. With 5 bases removed from V and 8 bases from J, the gap between germline ends came to 13 bases. Germline CDR1 reads ENHRY; CDR2 reads SYGVKD.

The rearrangement uses TRBV5-6 and TRBJ2-1, with 8 positions matching TRBD2. The CDR3 extends over 15 amino acids. J gave up 7 bases and V 2 bases, and 8 bases lay outside the gene matches. Germline CDR1 reads SGHDT; CDR2 reads YYEEEE. In DNA, the CDR3 is TGTGCCAGCAGCTTACGGAGCGGGAGTATGAATGAGCAGTTCTTC. It encodes CASSLRSGSMNEQFF.

This clone is a singleton in its sample. This sequence joins TRBV18 and TRBJ2-7, with D tentatively TRBD1 or TRBD2 (5 bases each). With 7 bases removed from V and 0 bases from J, the gap between germline ends came to 13 bases. Germline V lookup: CDR1 KGHSH, CDR2 LQKENI. The CDR3 is 14 residues long. The CDR3 nucleotides are TGTGCCAGCTTTGGGGACCAGAACTCCTACGAGCAGTACTTC. Amino acid sequence: CASFGDQNSYEQYF.

The genes are TRBV5-1 and TRBJ2-1; 7 nucleotides agree with TRBD1. Germline CDR1 is SGHRS and CDR2 is YFSETQ. There are 14 residues in the CDR3. V lost 0 bases and J lost 9; bases outside the gene matches: 6. CDR3 nucleotide sequence: TGCGCCAGCAGCTTGGAGGGACAGATTGGTGAGCAGTTCTTC. Its translation is CASSLEGQIGEQFF.

This clone came up a few times. V usage is TRBV6-5 and J usage is TRBJ2-4, with D maybe TRBD2 (6 bases). Trimming shortened V by 5 bases and J by 3 bases, and 11 bases separated the two germline ends. The CDR3 covers 14 residues. Per germline, CDR1 MNHEY and CDR2 SVGAGI. The CDR3 is CASSRRGDKNIQYF. The CDR3 DNA sequence: TGTGCCAGCAGTCGGCGGGGTGACAAAAACATTCAGTACTTC.

The DNA of the CDR3 is TGTGCCAGCAGCTCCCTCAGGGGGACCAACTACGAGCAGTACTTC. This translates into CASSSLRGTNYEQYF. This chain uses TRBV11-2 with TRBJ2-7; 7 bases fit TRBD1. The CDR3 spans 15 residues. Per the germline V gene, CDR1 is SGHAT and CDR2 is FQNNGV. V was pared by 4 bases and J by 3 bases, with 9 bases of the junction left unmatched.